This is a list of T cell receptor beta chains from one sample in a study of response to subunit inactivated influenza vaccine. TCRdb reanalysed the RT-PCR reads using MiXCR and keeps one entry per CDR3 protein. Among roughly 780,000 distinct CDR3 sequences listed, less than 20% were seen once. Sequences were derived from PBMCs from blood, sampled about 5 days after vaccination. The receptors were sampled from a man aged 50-59 years who received an inactivated influenza vaccine. CDR3s include the opening cysteine and the closing phenylalanine or tryptophan. The D gene is left open where the match is weak. Size is omitted from some rows. Given values are once, few, many or a class for expanded clones.

>NA|TRBV9|few|TRBJ1-4
CASSADLTVEVEKLFF
TGTGCCAGCAGCGCGGACCTGACGGTGGAGGTGGAAAAACTGTTTTTT
>NA|TRBV29-1|NA|TRBJ2-2
CSVVSRINTGELFF
TGCAGCGTTGTATCACGGATTAACACCGGGGAGCTGTTTTTT
>TRBD2|TRBV7-6|few|TRBJ2-1
CASSLASGRAGEQFF
TGTGCCAGCAGCTTAGCTAGCGGGAGGGCCGGTGAGCAGTTCTTC
>NA|TRBV5-1|few|TRBJ1-2
CASSPRPGTAYGYTF
TGCGCCAGCAGCCCCCGTCCCGGGACGGCCTATGGCTACACCTTC
>TRBD2|TRBV20-1|few|TRBJ2-1
CSARGRAFYNEQFF
TGCAGTGCTAGGGGGAGGGCCTTTTACAATGAGCAGTTCTTC
>NA|TRBV6-1|NA|TRBJ1-2
CASSEDSSNYGYTF
TGTGCCAGCAGCGAGGACAGCTCTAACTATGGCTACACCTTC
>NA|TRBV12-3/TRBV12-4|few|TRBJ1-2
CASRPRHRDGYTF
TGTGCCAGCAGACCCCGACACAGGGATGGCTACACCTTC
>NA|TRBV27|NA|TRBJ1-2
CASSSGQGRRGYTF
TGTGCCAGCAGTTCCGGCCAGGGGCGCAGGGGCTACACCTTC
>NA|TRBV4-3|NA|TRBJ2-5
CASSQGLGGGQGGSKTQYF
TGCGCCAGCAGCCAAGGATTAGGGGGGGGCCAGGGAGGTTCGAAGACCCAGTACTTC
>NA|TRBV10-3|few|TRBJ1-1
CATTPDRNTEAFF
TGTGCCACCACTCCGGACAGAAACACTGAAGCTTTCTTT
>NA|TRBV6-5|NA|TRBJ1-6
CASSSYIAVNSPLHF
TGTGCCAGCAGTTCGTATATCGCGGTTAATTCACCCCTCCACTTT
>TRBD2|TRBV7-6|many|TRBJ2-1
CASSLIATSGTYNEQFF
TGTGCCAGCAGCTTAATCGCGACTAGCGGAACCTACAATGAGCAGTTCTTC
>NA|TRBV12-3/TRBV12-4|many|TRBJ1-6
CASSFRGVDNSPLHF
TGTGCCAGCAGTTTCAGGGGAGTGGATAATTCACCCCTCCACTTT
>NA|TRBV12-3/TRBV12-4|NA|TRBJ2-7
CASSLNHVGGGGYEQYF
TGTGCCAGCAGTTTAAATCATGTGGGAGGGGGCGGTTACGAGCAGTACTTC
>NA|TRBV7-9|NA|TRBJ1-1
CASSFTHGNTEAFF
TGTGCCAGCAGCTTTACTCATGGGAACACTGAAGCTTTCTTT
>TRBD2|TRBV3-1|few|TRBJ2-2
CASRTSGGTNTGELFF
TGTGCCAGCCGCACTAGCGGGGGGACCAACACCGGGGAGCTGTTTTTT
>NA|TRBV6-5|few|TRBJ2-6
CASSYSGHRPDGANVLTF
TGTGCCAGCAGTTACTCGGGACACCGACCTGATGGGGCCAACGTCCTGACTTTC
>TRBD1|TRBV3-1|few|TRBJ1-1
CASSHSGQGWTEAFF
TGTGCCAGCAGCCATTCTGGACAGGGTTGGACTGAAGCTTTCTTT
>TRBD1|TRBV4-3|NA|TRBJ1-2
CASSHLSGDRGPYGYTF
TGCGCCAGCAGTCACCTCTCCGGGGACAGGGGGCCCTATGGCTACACCTTC
>NA|TRBV7-2|few|TRBJ2-7
CASSLGTNTYEQYF
TGTGCCAGCAGCTTAGGGACAAACACCTACGAGCAGTACTTC
>TRBD2|TRBV29-1|many|TRBJ2-1
CSVGRGTSPYNEQFF
TGCAGCGTTGGGCGGGGGACTAGCCCATACAATGAGCAGTTCTTC
>NA|TRBV28|few|TRBJ1-2
CASSFLDGYTF
TGTGCCAGCAGTTTTCTGGATGGCTACACCTTC
>NA|TRBV5-1|few|TRBJ2-3
CASSLEGSRSTDTQYF
TGCGCCAGCAGCTTGGAGGGCAGCCGGAGCACAGATACGCAGTATTTT
>TRBD2|TRBV5-1|many|TRBJ2-7
CASTSSPGLAGSHEQYF
TGCGCCAGCACTTCATCGCCGGGACTAGCGGGTAGTCACGAGCAGTACTTC
>TRBD2|TRBV20-1|NA|TRBJ2-5
CSATELAGGTRETQYF
TGCAGTGCTACCGAGCTAGCGGGAGGAACTAGGGAGACCCAGTACTTC
>NA|TRBV7-9|few|TRBJ2-5
CADRLVLETQYF
TGTGCCGACCGCCTAGTTCTCGAGACCCAGTACTTC
>TRBD2|TRBV20-1|NA|TRBJ2-1
CSASIAGAYNEQFF
TGCAGTGCTAGTATAGCGGGAGCCTACAATGAGCAGTTCTTC
>TRBD2|TRBV6-2/TRBV6-3|few|TRBJ2-1
CASSYPGLAGVIEQFF
TGTGCCAGCAGTTACCCGGGACTAGCGGGAGTAATTGAGCAGTTCTTC
>TRBD2|TRBV20-1|NA|TRBJ2-2
CSAVGGLRTVELFF
TGCAGTGCGGTGGGAGGGCTAAGAACCGTGGAGCTGTTTTTT
>NA|TRBV19|NA|TRBJ2-7
CASSNREKHEQYF
TGTGCCAGTAGCAACAGGGAGAAACACGAGCAGTACTTC
>NA|TRBV20-1|NA|TRBJ1-1
CSARNPSNTEAFF
TGCAGTGCTAGAAATCCGAGTAACACTGAAGCTTTCTTT
>TRBD2|TRBV20-1|NA|TRBJ2-5
CSVNPGLATPKETQYF
TGCAGTGTCAATCCGGGACTAGCGACACCAAAAGAGACCCAGTACTTC
>NA|TRBV7-2|NA|TRBJ1-3
CASSFLPRHSSGNTIYF
TGTGCCAGCAGCTTCTTACCACGCCACAGCTCTGGAAACACCATATATTTT
>NA|TRBV20-1|NA|TRBJ2-5
CSARDVTAQETQYF
TGCAGTGCTAGAGATGTGACAGCTCAAGAGACCCAGTACTTC
>NA|TRBV5-5|NA|TRBJ2-5
CASSLDPVQETQYF
TGTGCCAGCAGCTTGGATCCGGTTCAAGAGACCCAGTACTTC
>NA|TRBV6-1|many|TRBJ1-2
CASSGARAYGYTF
TGTGCCAGCAGCGGAGCCAGGGCCTATGGCTACACCTTC
>TRBD2|TRBV4-2|few|TRBJ2-1
CASSQEGTSSYNEQFF
TGTGCCAGCAGCCAAGAAGGGACTAGCTCCTACAATGAGCAGTTCTTC
>TRBD1|TRBV7-9|NA|TRBJ2-5
CASSPTSGQGWETQYF
TGTGCCAGCAGCCCAACCTCGGGACAGGGGTGGGAGACCCAGTACTTC
>NA|TRBV20-1|few|TRBJ1-1
CSARERGAVEAFF
TGCAGTGCTAGAGAAAGGGGGGCGGTTGAAGCTTTCTTT
>NA|TRBV5-1|once|TRBJ2-1
CASSLSILGGEQFF
TGCGCCAGCAGCTTGAGCATCCTTGGCGGTGAGCAGTTCTTC
>TRBD1|TRBV6-2/TRBV6-3|many|TRBJ1-5
CASTTGEGQPQHF
TGTGCCAGCACGACAGGGGAGGGTCAGCCCCAGCATTTT
>NA|TRBV4-3|many|TRBJ1-6
CASSQVGGISPLHF
TGCGCCAGCAGCCAAGTTGGGGGGATTTCACCCCTCCACTTT